Many counts were recorded for the clone carrying this TCR beta chain. What it binds is unknown. The CDR3 extends 3 residues past the end of the read, so its final part is completed from the germline J gene. This sample stems from a study of T cell clonality in common variable immunodeficiency. Trimming took off 4 bases at V and 0 bases at J, with 7 bases between the two ends. Germline loops: CDR1 GTSNPN, CDR2 SVGIG (reference sequence). The CDR3 length is 12 residues. Study outcomes and limitations: In common variable immunodeficiency, TCR beta chains reportedly carried fewer deletions and N-nucleotide insertions. Shared TCRbeta clones were fewer between CVID subjects than controls.

Equal genomic DNA amounts from CVID and control samples were sequenced. Data came from immunoSEQ multiplex PCR; TCRdb stores just in-frame clones and leaves some out. The table records about 31,000 clones without singletons, the ten largest covering approximately 7%. Patients had low serum IgG, IgA and/or IgM and specific antibody deficiency. Sequencing used peripheral blood mononuclear cells. The sequence was collected from a human donor with common variable immunodeficiency. The chain is built from TRBV30 and TRBJ2-7; D is unclear. Here the CDR3 reads CAWKTDSYEQYF. CDR3 bases read: TGTGCCTGGAAGACTGACTCCTACGAG.